This TCR beta chain was recorded in a study of T cell responses to AZD1222 COVID-19 vaccine. Generated by immunoSEQ multiplex PCR, the TCRdb table keeps only in-frame clones and is missing some. Here the sample spans about 150,000 clones, 75% to 90% being singletons. The germline V and J ends were trimmed by 3 bases and 5 bases, with 19 bases remaining between them. The CDR3 is 16 residues long. CDR1 is KGHSH, CDR2 LQKENI, per germline. The sequence was obtained from an adult in good health. Sample: peripheral blood, taken on day 0 of AZD1222 vaccination. The chain recombines TRBV18 with TRBJ1-2; no definite D call. CDR3 nucleotides: TGTGCCAGCTCACCTGCCGCGATTCAGGATACTTATGGCTACACCTTC. It specifies CASSPAAIQDTYGYTF.